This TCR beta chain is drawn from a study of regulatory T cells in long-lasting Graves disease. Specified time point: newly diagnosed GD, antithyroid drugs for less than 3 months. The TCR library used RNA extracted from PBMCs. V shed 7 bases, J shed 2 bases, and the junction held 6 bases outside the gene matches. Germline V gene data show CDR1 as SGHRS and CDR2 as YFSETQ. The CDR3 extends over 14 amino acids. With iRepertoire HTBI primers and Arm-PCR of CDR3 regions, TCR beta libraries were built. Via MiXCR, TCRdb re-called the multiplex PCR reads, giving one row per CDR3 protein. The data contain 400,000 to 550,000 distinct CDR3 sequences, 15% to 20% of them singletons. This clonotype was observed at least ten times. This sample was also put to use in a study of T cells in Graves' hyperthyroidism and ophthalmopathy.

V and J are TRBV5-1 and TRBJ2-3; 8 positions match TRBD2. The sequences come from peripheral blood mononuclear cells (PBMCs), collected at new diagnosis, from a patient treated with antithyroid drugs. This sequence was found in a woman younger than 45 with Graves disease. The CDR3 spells CASQRESHTDTQYF. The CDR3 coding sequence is TGCGCCAGCCAGCGGGAGAGTCACACAGATACGCAGTATTTT.